The clone carrying this T cell receptor (beta chain) was detected many times. Antigen unknown. This sample is part of a study of identical twins. V was trimmed by 2 bases and J by 2 bases, leaving 10 bases between them. Germline-derived CDR1 and CDR2 are SGHRS and YFSETQ. This CDR3 has 14 residues. MiXCR, applied by TCRdb to the 5' RACE reads, yields one record per CDR3 protein. Here the sample spans nearly 650,000 distinct CDR3 sequences, roughly 6.6% being singletons. Points from the study as a whole: Sequences that were beta out-of-frame showed weaker excess twin sharing.

The same data also contributed to another study, on yellow fever vaccine responses in identical twins.

The genes are TRBV5-1 and TRBJ2-5; tentative D call: TRBD2 (5 bases). Sequencing input: PBMCs. The source is a woman in her late teens or twenties in good health. CDR3 in amino acids: CASSLRDTQETQYF. The CDR3 nucleotides read TGCGCCAGCAGCTTACGGGATACTCAAGAGACCCAGTACTTC.